This TCR beta chain comes out of a study of cytomegalovirus exposure and HLA in healthy donors. Whole-study context: Findings of an earlier analysis included around 100 million unique TCR beta sequences from roughly 190 million T cells. From HLA-typed donors, an early data release held about 92 million unique TCRs. Study-wide results and limits: Relative to equally common others, HLA-associated TCR beta chains showed greater clonal expansion in a later analysis.

PCR amplification relied on 60 Vbeta primers (plus 13 Jbeta primers). TCRdb keeps only in-frame clones here, not all; method: immunoSEQ multiplex PCR. The sample has around 97,000 clones, roughly a tenth seen once. In regard to this clone: What it recognizes is unknown. Different DNA sequences within this sample yield the same CDR3.

This receptor was obtained from a man in his forties or fifties in good health and CMV-seropositive. The material sequenced was PBMCs.

CDR3: CATSRDQRETQYF. The CDR3 coding sequence is TGTGCCACCAGCAGAGATCAACGGGAAACCCAGTACTTC. The V and J genes are TRBV15 and TRBJ2-5, with D perhaps matching TRBD2 (5 bases). V lost 0 bases and J lost 8, with 10 bases in between. Germline V CDR1 and CDR2: LNHNV, YYDKDF (reference sequence). This CDR3 has 13 amino acids. Full variable domain (outside the CDR3, taken from reference TRBV15 and TRBJ2-5): DAMVIQNPRYQVTQFGKPVTLSCSQTLNHNVMYWYQQKSSQAPKLLFHYYDKDFNNEADTPDNFQSRRPNTSFCFLDIRSPGLGDTAMYLCATSRDQRETQYFGPGTRLLVL.